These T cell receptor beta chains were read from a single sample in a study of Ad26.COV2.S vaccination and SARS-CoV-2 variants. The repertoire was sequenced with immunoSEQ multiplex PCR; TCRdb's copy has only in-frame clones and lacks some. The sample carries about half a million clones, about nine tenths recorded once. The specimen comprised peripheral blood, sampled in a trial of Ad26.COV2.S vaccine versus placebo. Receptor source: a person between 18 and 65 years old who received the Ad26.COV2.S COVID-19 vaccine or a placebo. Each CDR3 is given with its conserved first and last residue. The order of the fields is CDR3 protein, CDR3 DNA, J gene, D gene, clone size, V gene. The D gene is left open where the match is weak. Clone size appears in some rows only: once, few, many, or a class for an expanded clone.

CDR3aa: CASSESPIAEAFF
CDR3nt: TGCGCCAGCAGTGAGTCTCCTATCGCTGAAGCTTTCTTT
j_gene: TRBJ1-1
d_gene: .
abundance: .
v_gene: TRBV10-1

CDR3aa: CASSLYGFSVLNTGELFF
CDR3nt: TGTGCCAGCAGCTTGTATGGGTTCTCCGTCTTGAACACCGGGGAGCTGTTTTTT
j_gene: TRBJ2-2
d_gene: .
abundance: .
v_gene: TRBV5-4

CDR3aa: CASSLNQGIRHF
CDR3nt: TGTGCCAGCAGCTTGAATCAGGGTATTCGGCATTTT
j_gene: TRBJ1-5
d_gene: .
abundance: .
v_gene: TRBV5-4

CDR3aa: CASSHKLAGADNEQYF
CDR3nt: TGTGCCAGCAGCCATAAATTAGCGGGGGCGGATAACGAGCAGTACTTC
j_gene: TRBJ2-7
d_gene: TRBD2
abundance: once
v_gene: TRBV7-6

CDR3aa: CASSTYRVTEAFF
CDR3nt: TGTGCCAGTAGTACCTACAGGGTTACTGAAGCTTTCTTT
j_gene: TRBJ1-1
d_gene: .
abundance: .
v_gene: TRBV19

CDR3aa: CASSQAGATNYGYTF
CDR3nt: TGCGCCAGCAGCCAAGCGGGGGCGACTAACTATGGCTACACCTTC
j_gene: TRBJ1-2
d_gene: .
abundance: .
v_gene: TRBV4-1

CDR3aa: CASSSGGSSYGYTF
CDR3nt: TGTGCCAGCAGCTCCGGGGGGTCCTCCTATGGCTACACCTTC
j_gene: TRBJ1-2
d_gene: .
abundance: .
v_gene: TRBV7-3

CDR3aa: CASRPRGLSTDTQYF
CDR3nt: TGTGCCAGCCGACCCCGGGGACTCAGCACAGATACGCAGTATTTT
j_gene: TRBJ2-3
d_gene: .
abundance: .
v_gene: TRBV6-5

CDR3aa: CASSLDGTGALTEAFF
CDR3nt: TGCGCCAGCAGCTTGGACGGGACAGGGGCCCTGACGGAAGCTTTCTTT
j_gene: TRBJ1-1
d_gene: TRBD1
abundance: .
v_gene: TRBV5-1

CDR3aa: CASSLVNQGAYEQYF
CDR3nt: TGTGCCAGCAGCCTAGTAAATCAGGGGGCCTACGAGCAGTACTTC
j_gene: TRBJ2-7
d_gene: TRBD1
abundance: .
v_gene: TRBV3-1/TRBV3-2

CDR3aa: CASSGLAGGLPTDTQYF
CDR3nt: TGTGCCAGCAGTGGATTAGCGGGGGGCCTTCCCACAGATACGCAGTATTTT
j_gene: TRBJ2-3
d_gene: TRBD2
abundance: .
v_gene: TRBV2

CDR3aa: CATPRGARSTDTQYF
CDR3nt: TGTGCCACCCCACGGGGAGCCCGAAGCACAGATACGCAGTATTTT
j_gene: TRBJ2-3
d_gene: .
abundance: .
v_gene: TRBV24-1

CDR3aa: CASSEITSGGYSTDTQYF
CDR3nt: TGTGCCAGCAGTGAAATTACTAGCGGGGGTTATAGCACAGATACGCAGTATTTT
j_gene: TRBJ2-3
d_gene: TRBD2
abundance: .
v_gene: TRBV25-1

CDR3aa: CASSTFRGVYTEAFF
CDR3nt: TGTGCCAGCAGCACCTTTCGGGGGGTCTACACTGAAGCTTTCTTT
j_gene: TRBJ1-1
d_gene: .
abundance: .
v_gene: TRBV28

CDR3aa: CASKLRQTYEAFF
CDR3nt: TGTGCCAGTAAATTACGGCAGACCTATGAAGCTTTCTTT
j_gene: TRBJ1-1
d_gene: .
abundance: once
v_gene: TRBV19

CDR3aa: CASSLTGRQGISYNSPLHF
CDR3nt: TGTGCCAGCAGCTTAACGGGCAGGCAGGGGATCTCCTATAATTCACCCCTCCACTTT
j_gene: TRBJ1-6
d_gene: .
abundance: .
v_gene: TRBV7-2

CDR3aa: CASSLTLAEYNEQFF
CDR3nt: TGCGCCAGCAGCTTGACCCTAGCAGAATACAATGAGCAGTTCTTC
j_gene: TRBJ2-1
d_gene: .
abundance: .
v_gene: TRBV5-1

CDR3aa: CATSRDVTSTYGYTF
CDR3nt: TGTGCCACCAGCAGAGATGTCACAAGTACCTATGGCTACACCTTC
j_gene: TRBJ1-2
d_gene: .
abundance: .
v_gene: TRBV15

CDR3aa: CASSQETFTGQGRTNEKLFF
CDR3nt: TGCGCCAGCAGCCAAGAAACTTTCACAGGGCAGGGTAGAACTAATGAAAAACTGTTTTTT
j_gene: TRBJ1-4
d_gene: .
abundance: .
v_gene: TRBV4-1

CDR3aa: CASSYKTFDYEQYF
CDR3nt: TGTGCCAGCAGTTACAAAACGTTTGACTACGAGCAGTACTTC
j_gene: TRBJ2-7
d_gene: .
abundance: few
v_gene: TRBV6-2/TRBV6-3

CDR3aa: CASSLGQGPSGNTIYF
CDR3nt: TGTGCCAGCAGCCTCGGACAGGGCCCATCTGGAAACACCATATATTTT
j_gene: TRBJ1-3
d_gene: TRBD1
abundance: .
v_gene: TRBV11-2

CDR3aa: CSVVHDTQYF
CDR3nt: TGCAGCGTTGTTCACGATACGCAGTATTTT
j_gene: TRBJ2-3
d_gene: .
abundance: .
v_gene: TRBV29-1

CDR3aa: CAISESILGGKETNEKLFF
CDR3nt: TGTGCCATCAGTGAGTCGATTTTGGGGGGCAAGGAAACTAATGAAAAACTGTTTTTT
j_gene: TRBJ1-4
d_gene: .
abundance: .
v_gene: TRBV10-3

CDR3aa: CASSRLGSGNTIYF
CDR3nt: TGTGCCAGCAGCCGATTAGGATCTGGAAACACCATATATTTT
j_gene: TRBJ1-3
d_gene: .
abundance: .
v_gene: TRBV13

CDR3aa: CAWAKQGAHRNTIYF
CDR3nt: TGTGCCTGGGCTAAACAGGGGGCGCATAGAAACACCATATATTTT
j_gene: TRBJ1-3
d_gene: TRBD1
abundance: .
v_gene: TRBV30

CDR3aa: CATSDLTRNQPQHF
CDR3nt: TGTGCCACCAGTGATTTGACCCGTAATCAGCCCCAGCATTTT
j_gene: TRBJ1-5
d_gene: .
abundance: .
v_gene: TRBV24-1